This TCR beta chain appears in the sequencing data of a study of blood T cell repertoires in COVID-19. Sequencing used immunoSEQ multiplex PCR; TCRdb keeps in-frame clones, though not all of them. The sample has hundreds of thousands of clones, more than 75% seen once; the top ten hold 3%. Those who participated ranged in age from about 18 to 89 years and resided in about two dozen US areas. Trimming pared 9 bases from V and 2 bases from J, leaving 2 bases between. Germline V gene data show CDR1 as SNHLY and CDR2 as FYNNEI. This CDR3 is 10 amino acids long. This clone was found once. The TCR comes from a woman aged 25-40 years who had recovered from COVID-19. Sequenced material: PBMCs or T cells enriched from blood (not recorded which). V and J are TRBV2 and TRBJ1-3, with no clear D. The CDR3 sequence: CASTGNTIYF. The CDR3 DNA follows: TGTGCCAGTACTGGAAACACCATATATTTT.